Shown below are 30 T cell receptor beta chains from a single sample sequenced in a study of cytomegalovirus exposure and HLA in healthy donors (dated by TCRdb to the late 2010s). Receptor amplification or capture employed the immunoSEQ multiplex PCR assay. A mixture of 60 forward primers for TCR Vbeta segments and 13 reverse primers for TCR Jbeta segments was used in the multiplex PCR. As stored in TCRdb, this immuneACCESS dataset retains in-frame rearrangements with V and J assigned. A fraction of the clones does not appear; measured against another copy, unresolved V genes explain less than half of the discrepancy, and the remainder lacks a known reason. This sample has around 150,000 clones in its table, and roughly 85% of those were observed once. Clones ranked in the top ten supply roughly 9.3% of the sample. Sequencing input: PBMCs. Receptors originate from a man younger than 35 in good health and CMV-seropositive.

The chain recombines TRBV4-1 with TRBJ2-1, with D possibly matching TRBD2 (5 bases). CDR1 and CDR2 from the germline V gene are MGHRA and YSYEKL. The CDR3 spans 17 residues. V was trimmed by 2 bases and J by 0 bases, leaving 14 bases between them. CDR3 sequence: CASSQTPGGGSYNEQFF. DNA for the CDR3: TGCGCCAGCAGCCAAACCCCAGGCGGAGGCTCCTACAATGAGCAGTTCTTC.

The chain couples TRBV7-2 to TRBJ1-4; TRBD1 matches 7 bases. After removal of 2 bases from V and 6 bases from J, the junction contained 3 bases not matched to a gene. The CDR3 spans 14 residues. Germline V gene data show CDR1 as SGHTA and CDR2 as FQGNSA. The CDR3 reads CASSLTDRDEKLFF. The CDR3 coding sequence is TGTGCCAGCAGCTTAACTGACAGGGATGAAAAACTGTTTTTT. The whole variable domain, filled in from reference TRBV7-2 and TRBJ1-4, reads GAGVSQSPSNKVTEKGKDVELRCDPISGHTALYWYRQSLGQGLEFLIYFQGNSAPDKSGLPSDRFSAERTGGSVSTLTIQRTQQEDSAVYLCASSLTDRDEKLFFGSGTQLSVL.

The rearrangement joins TRBV19 to TRBJ1-5; 7 bases line up with TRBD1. The CDR3 contains 15 residues. CDR1 and CDR2 (germline): LNHDA, SQIVND (reference sequence). J was trimmed by 2 bases and V by 6 bases; bases with no gene match: 7. CDR3 nucleotides: TGTGCCAGTAGCCTGTGGGACAGAGGCAATCAGCCCCAGCATTTT. Protein sequence: CASSLWDRGNQPQHF.

V is TRBV14 and J is TRBJ1-1, with D uncertain. CDR1 is SGHDN and CDR2 is FVKESK in the germline V gene. CDR3 length equals 15 residues. Trimming cost V 0 bases and J 3 bases, with 11 bases left between them. The CDR3 DNA sequence: TGTGCCAGCAGCCAAGAACAGAGGGTATACACTGAAGCTTTCTTT. Amino acids: CASSQEQRVYTEAFF.

The J gene is TRBJ1-1, the V gene TRBV5-8; D remains ambiguous. Germline-derived CDR1 and CDR2 are SGHTS and YDEGEE. V lost 0 bases and J 0 bases, leaving 9 bases between the germline ends. The CDR3 runs to 15 residues. CDR3 nucleotides: TGTGCCAGCAGCTTGGGGGCAGATTTGAACACTGAAGCTTTCTTT. It specifies CASSLGADLNTEAFF.

The V call is TRBV7-9, the J call TRBJ2-2; 8 bases are a match to TRBD1. The ends lost 5 bases at V and 6 bases at J; junction bases unmatched: 11. Per the germline V gene, CDR1 is SEHNR and CDR2 is FQNEAQ (reference sequence). The CDR3 length is 16 residues. In nucleotides, the CDR3 is TGTGCCAGCAGCATGGGGACAGGACCTGGGCCCGGGGAGCTGTTTTTT. Translating it yields CASSMGTGPGPGELFF. Full variable domain (rest looked up from reference TRBV7-9 and TRBJ2-2): DTGVSQNPRHKITKRGQNVTFRCDPISEHNRLYWYRQTLGQGPEFLTYFQNEAQLEKSRLLSDRFSAERPKGSFSTLEIQRTEQGDSAMYLCASSMGTGPGPGELFFGEGSRLTVL.

The V call is TRBV5-1, the J call TRBJ2-1, with a tentative D call TRBD2 (6 bases). Trimming cost V 4 bases and J 7 bases, with 18 bases left between them. Germline V lookup: CDR1 SGHRS, CDR2 YFSETQ. The CDR3 extends over 15 amino acids. In DNA, the CDR3 is TGCGCCAGCAGCCAGGAACCAGGGAGGTTGAATGAGCAGTTCTTC. This codes for CASSQEPGRLNEQFF.

This clone was seen a handful of times. J is TRBJ2-1 and V is TRBV29-1, with TRBD1 identical over 7 bases. The CDR3 loop spans 14 amino acids. V was clipped by 6 bases and J by 4 bases; unmatched bases: 9. Germline CDR1 and CDR2: SQVTM and ANQGSEA. This chain's CDR3 is CSVPLPGQYNEQFF. The CDR3 DNA reads TGCAGCGTGCCCCTTCCGGGACAGTACAATGAGCAGTTCTTC.

V is TRBV6-1 and J is TRBJ1-4; 8 bases are shared with TRBD1. CDR1 is MNHNS, CDR2 SASEGT, per germline. This CDR3 contains 13 residues. Trimming removed 8 bases from V and 5 bases from J; junction bases left unmatched: 4. The CDR3 spells CASRRTGNEKLFF. In DNA, the CDR3 is TGTGCCAGCCGCAGGACAGGGAATGAAAAACTGTTTTTT.

This clone was counted once. The rearrangement joins TRBV6-5 to TRBJ2-2; D remains unclear. The CDR3 totals 11 residues. Trimming pared 7 bases from V and 6 bases from J, leaving 6 bases between. CDR1 MNHEY and CDR2 SVGAGI come from the germline V gene. CDR3 nucleotide sequence: TGTGCCAGCAAGCAGGCCGGGGAGCTGTTTTTT. Protein: CASKQAGELFF.

This rearrangement joins TRBV5-6 to TRBJ1-1; D uncertain. CDR1 and CDR2 from the germline V gene are SGHDT and YYEEEE. V lost 0 bases, J lost 6 bases, and 18 bases lay in between. CDR3 length equals 16 residues. The CDR3 bases are TGTGCCAGCAGCTTGGAGGCCGGACTAATGGACCCTGAAGCTTTCTTT. Amino acids: CASSLEAGLMDPEAFF.

This chain joins TRBV21-1 and TRBJ1-4; the D call in the table, TRBD1, was not verified against the DNA. TRBV21-1 represents a pseudogene. This CDR3 contains 16 residues. Here the CDR3 DNA reads TGTGCCAGCAGCACCCAAGTAGTGGACAGGAGTGAAAAACTGTTTTTT. It specifies CASSTQVVDRSEKLFF.

This clone has only a few counts. The V call is TRBV27, the J call TRBJ1-4; D ambiguous. The CDR3 sequence is 15 residues long. The V and J ends lost 2 bases and 2 bases respectively, with 9 bases between them. The germline gives CDR1 MNHEY, CDR2 SMNVEV (reference sequence). This CDR3 is CASSLQFTTNEKLFF. The CDR3 DNA follows: TGTGCCAGCAGTTTACAGTTCACGACTAATGAAAAACTGTTTTTT. Looking up the rest from reference TRBV27 and TRBJ1-4 gives the full variable domain: EAQVTQNPRYLITVTGKKLTVTCSQNMNHEYMSWYRQDPGLGLRQIYYSMNVEVTDKGDVPEGYKVSRKEKRNFPLILESPSPNQTSLYFCASSLQFTTNEKLFFGSGTQLSVL.

V gene TRBV9 combines with J gene TRBJ2-7; D might be TRBD1 (6 bases). Trimming pared 2 bases from V and 1 base from J, leaving 13 bases between. CDR3 length equals 15 residues. Germline V gene lookup returns CDR1 SGDLS and CDR2 YYNGEE. As DNA, the CDR3 is TGTGCCAGCAGCGTGGTCGGGACAATGTCCTACGAGCAGTACTTC. Its translation: CASSVVGTMSYEQYF.

V gene TRBV27 combines with J gene TRBJ1-2, with D maybe TRBD1 (5 bases). The CDR3 covers 13 residues. V gave up 6 bases and J gave up 7 bases, with 15 bases separating them. Germline lookup yields CDR1 MNHEY and CDR2 SMNVEV (reference sequence). The CDR3: CASSLGGVSGYTF. For the CDR3, the DNA is TGTGCCAGCAGCTTGGGGGGAGTGAGTGGCTACACCTTC.

In its sample, this clone was seen once. The chain uses TRBV27 and TRBJ1-4; unclear D gene. The CDR3 totals 15 residues. Trimming left V 5 bases short and J 1 base short, with 11 bases between. CDR1 and CDR2 from the germline V gene are MNHEY and SMNVEV (reference sequence). CDR3 amino acids: CASSDTSVTNEKLFF. The CDR3 bases are TGTGCCAGCAGTGACACGAGTGTAACTAATGAAAAACTGTTTTTT.

The rearrangement uses TRBV7-2 and TRBJ1-1; 10 nucleotides match TRBD1. Looked up from germline, CDR1 is SGHTA and CDR2 is FQGNSA. V was clipped by 8 bases and J by 2 bases; unmatched bases: 17. The CDR3 has 18 amino acids. CDR3 protein: CASGRQTGGGFSNTEAFF. The CDR3, as DNA: TGTGCCAGCGGACGACAGACAGGGGGCGGTTTTTCTAACACTGAAGCTTTCTTT.

The sample holds a few counts of this clone. The chain joins TRBV27 to TRBJ2-1; perhaps TRBD2 as D (6 bases). In germline, CDR1 is MNHEY, CDR2 SMNVEV (reference sequence). With 3 bases removed from V and 10 bases from J, the gap between germline ends came to 7 bases. The CDR3 has 11 residues. The CDR3 DNA reads as TGTGCCAGCAGTTTGGGGAGGGAGCAGTTCTTC. Protein product: CASSLGREQFF.

This rearrangement joins TRBV11-2 to TRBJ1-1; 11 nucleotides match TRBD1. The CDR3 covers 18 residues. Germline V gene lookup returns CDR1 SGHAT and CDR2 FQNNGV. V lost 2 bases and J lost 3; bases outside the gene matches: 11. CDR3 nucleotides: TGTGCCAGCAGCTTATCGAGGACAGGGGGCGATTTGGACACTGAAGCTTTCTTT. Translation: CASSLSRTGGDLDTEAFF.

The CDR3 here is CASSSGLAGGHNEQFF. In DNA form, the CDR3 reads TGCGCCAGCAGCTCGGGACTAGCGGGAGGGCACAATGAGCAGTTCTTC. V and J are TRBV5-1 and TRBJ2-1, with 16 nucleotides matching TRBD2. J gave up 5 bases and V 3 bases, and 2 bases lay outside the gene matches. The germline V gene encodes CDR1 SGHRS and CDR2 YFSETQ. This CDR3 region has 16 residues.

This chain links TRBV7-2 with TRBJ2-7, with 9 bases identical to TRBD2. V lost 1 base and J lost 1; bases outside the gene matches: 2. This CDR3 comprises 15 residues. CDR1 SGHTA and CDR2 FQGNSA come from the germline V gene. CDR3 DNA sequence: TGTGCCAGCAGCTTAGTAGCGGGGGAATCCTACGAGCAGTACTTC. It yields the protein CASSLVAGESYEQYF. Filled out from reference TRBV7-2 and TRBJ2-7, the complete variable domain reads GAGVSQSPSNKVTEKGKDVELRCDPISGHTALYWYRQSLGQGLEFLIYFQGNSAPDKSGLPSDRFSAERTGGSVSTLTIQRTQQEDSAVYLCASSLVAGESYEQYFGPGTRLTVT.

J is TRBJ1-5 and V is TRBV5-5; tentative D call: TRBD1 (5 bases). V shed 1 base and J shed 4 bases, with 15 bases lying between them. The CDR3 is 16 amino acids. The germline V gene encodes CDR1 SGHKS and CDR2 YYEKEE (reference sequence). CDR3 residues: CASSLFVGAVNQPQHF. DNA of the CDR3: TGTGCCAGCAGCTTGTTTGTAGGGGCAGTAAATCAGCCCCAGCATTTT.

V is TRBV27 and J is TRBJ2-7, with TRBD1 identical over 7 bases. V shed 8 bases and J 7 bases; nucleotides not matched to a gene: 20. Germline CDR1 is MNHEY and CDR2 is SMNVEV (reference sequence). This CDR3 region has 16 residues. Written as DNA, the CDR3 is TGTGCCAGCGGACCCAATAGGGGGCCGTTAGACGGAGAGCAGTACTTC. Translated: CASGPNRGPLDGEQYF.

The chain carries TRBV7-9 and TRBJ2-2, with a possible D match to TRBD1 (5 bases). Trimming stripped 7 bases from V and 5 bases from J, with 8 bases between. The CDR3 sequence is 12 residues long. CDR1 and CDR2 from the germline V gene are SEHNR and FQNEAQ (reference sequence). CDR3 in amino acids: CASTRGTGELFF. DNA of the CDR3: TGTGCCAGCACTAGGGGTACCGGGGAGCTGTTTTTT.

V gene TRBV4-1 combines with J gene TRBJ2-7, with a weak D call TRBD1 (5 bases). With 2 bases removed from V and 0 bases from J, the gap between germline ends came to 8 bases. From germline, CDR1 is MGHRA and CDR2 YSYEKL. This CDR3 has 14 residues. This chain's CDR3 is CASSQTGSSYEQYF. The CDR3 region has the DNA TGCGCCAGCAGCCAAACAGGAAGCTCCTACGAGCAGTACTTC.

This chain links TRBV5-6 with TRBJ2-1; D possibly corresponds to TRBD1 (5 bases). Germline V gene data show CDR1 as SGHDT and CDR2 as YYEEEE. The CDR3 consists of 13 residues. V lost 3 bases to trimming and J lost 10 bases, with 14 bases between them. This CDR3 reads CASSWGRTEEQFF. CDR3 nucleotides: TGTGCCAGCAGCTGGGGCCGTACGGAGGAGCAGTTCTTC.

The gene calls are TRBV6-8 and TRBJ1-1; D call uncertain. Trimming took 5 bases from V and 6 from J, leaving 16 bases between them. This CDR3 has 14 amino acids. CDR1 MNHGY and CDR2 SAAAGT come from the germline V gene. CDR3 loop: CASSEELGRAEAFF. CDR3 in DNA: TGTGCCAGCAGTGAAGAGCTGGGGAGGGCTGAAGCTTTCTTT.

J is TRBJ1-5 and V is TRBV18; perhaps TRBD1 as D (5 bases). Trimming removed 5 bases at V and 12 bases at J, with 14 bases between. The CDR3 runs to 12 residues. Germline loops: CDR1 KGHSH, CDR2 LQKENI. The CDR3: CASSDGARLQHF. CDR3 DNA: TGTGCCAGCTCAGATGGGGCCCGCCTCCAGCATTTT.

This clone was detected only once. V gene TRBV4-3 combines with J gene TRBJ1-2; 9 bases line up with TRBD1. V shed 1 base, J shed 7 bases, and the junction held 7 bases outside the gene matches. CDR3 size: 15 residues. Germline CDR1 reads LGHNA; CDR2 reads YSLEER. The CDR3 region has the DNA TGCGCCAGCAGCCAAGGCCCCACAGGGGGCACTGGCTACACCTTC. It is translated as CASSQGPTGGTGYTF.

The chain links TRBV5-5 to TRBJ1-4, with D possibly TRBD1 on 6 matching bases. The CDR3 spans 18 residues. V was cut by 5 bases and J by 7 bases, with 27 bases left in between. From germline, CDR1 is SGHKS and CDR2 YYEKEE (reference sequence). CDR3 sequence (DNA): TGTGCCAGCAGTATCAGGCCCCGACTGACAGGCCCTAGTGAAAAACTGTTTTTT. It is translated as CASSIRPRLTGPSEKLFF.